The clone carrying this T cell receptor (beta chain) was counted ten times or more. This entry belongs to a study of blood T cells in healthy people across ages. Every donor contributed about 10 milliliters of peripheral blood by blood draw. Then a second PCR, running roughly 7 to 11 cycles, was carried out with a sample-barcoded 5' primer and a J-beta primer mix. TCRdb reprocessed the 5' RACE reads via MiXCR and lists one record per CDR3 protein. Of some 790,000 distinct CDR3 sequences listed, 29% are singletons. The sequenced sample consisted of blood. The source is a woman aged 80 or older in good health.

The CDR3 sequence is CASSPQGNTEAFF. Here the CDR3 DNA reads TGTGCCAGCTCACCACAGGGAAATACTGAAGCTTTCTTT. The rearrangement uses TRBV18 and TRBJ1-1; D call uncertain. The germline V gene has CDR1 KGHSH and CDR2 LQKENI. Trimming removed 1 base at V and 5 bases at J, with 8 bases between. The CDR3 runs 13 residues.